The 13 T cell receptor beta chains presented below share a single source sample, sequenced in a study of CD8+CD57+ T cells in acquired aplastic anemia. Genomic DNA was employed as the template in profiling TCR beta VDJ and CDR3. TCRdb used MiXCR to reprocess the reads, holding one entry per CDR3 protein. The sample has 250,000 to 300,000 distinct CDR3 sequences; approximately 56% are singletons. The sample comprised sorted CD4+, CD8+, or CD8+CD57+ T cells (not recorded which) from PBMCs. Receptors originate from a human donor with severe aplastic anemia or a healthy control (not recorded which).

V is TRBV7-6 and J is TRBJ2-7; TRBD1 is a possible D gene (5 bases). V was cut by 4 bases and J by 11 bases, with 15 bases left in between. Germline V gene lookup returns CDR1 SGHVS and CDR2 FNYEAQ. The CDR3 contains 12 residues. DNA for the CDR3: TGTGCCAGCAGCTCCTCCCAGACAGTAAAGTACTTC. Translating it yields CASSSSQTVKYF. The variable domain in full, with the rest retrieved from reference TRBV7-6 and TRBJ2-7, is GAGVSQSPRYKVTKRGQDVALRCDPISGHVSLYWYRQALGQGPEFLTYFNYEAQQDKSGLPNDRFSAERPEGSISTLTIQRTEQRDSAMYRCASSSSQTVKYFGPGTRLTVT.

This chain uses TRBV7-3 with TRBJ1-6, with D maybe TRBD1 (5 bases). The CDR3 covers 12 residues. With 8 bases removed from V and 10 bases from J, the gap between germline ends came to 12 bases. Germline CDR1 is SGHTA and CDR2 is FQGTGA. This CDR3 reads CASSRDLSPLHF. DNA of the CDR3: TGTGCCAGCTCAAGGGACCTCTCACCCCTCCACTTT.

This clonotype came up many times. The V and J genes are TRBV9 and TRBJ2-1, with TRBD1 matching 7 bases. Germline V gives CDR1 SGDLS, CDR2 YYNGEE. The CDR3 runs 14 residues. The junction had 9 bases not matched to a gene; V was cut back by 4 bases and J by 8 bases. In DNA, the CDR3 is TGTGCCAGCAGCCTAAATCCCACAGGGGATGAGCAGTTCTTC. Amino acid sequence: CASSLNPTGDEQFF.

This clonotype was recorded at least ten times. For the CDR3, the DNA is TGTGCCAGCAGCTTAGTTGTCACGGCTGGGGCCAACGTCCTGACTTTC. Its translation is CASSLVVTAGANVLTF. This chain links TRBV7-9 with TRBJ2-6, with no clear D. V was shortened by 1 base and J by 2 bases, with 9 bases between the two germline ends. The CDR3 runs 16 residues. The germline CDR1 and CDR2 sequences are SEHNR and FQNEAQ (reference sequence).

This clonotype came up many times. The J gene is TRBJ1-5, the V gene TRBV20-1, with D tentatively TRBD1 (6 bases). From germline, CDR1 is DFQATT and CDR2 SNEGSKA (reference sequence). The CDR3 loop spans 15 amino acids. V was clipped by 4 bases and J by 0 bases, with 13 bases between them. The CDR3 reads CSANPRDISNQPQHF. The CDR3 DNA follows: TGCAGTGCTAACCCCCGGGACATTAGCAATCAGCCCCAGCATTTT.

The CDR3 spells CASSLDTLAGLSSYEQYF. CDR3 nucleotide sequence: TGTGCCAGCAGCTTAGATACCCTAGCGGGGCTTAGCTCCTACGAGCAGTACTTC. The rearrangement uses TRBV7-2 and TRBJ2-7; 9 nucleotides match TRBD2. Germline V lookup: CDR1 SGHTA, CDR2 FQGNSA. This CDR3 has 18 residues. The trim removed 1 base at V and 0 bases at J, leaving 10 bases unmatched.

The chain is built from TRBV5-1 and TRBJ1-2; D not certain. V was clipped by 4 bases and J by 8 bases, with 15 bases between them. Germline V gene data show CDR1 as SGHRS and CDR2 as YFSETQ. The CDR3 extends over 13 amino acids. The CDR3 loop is CASSLDLNGGYTF. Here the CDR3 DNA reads TGCGCCAGCAGCCTGGACCTAAATGGCGGCTACACCTTC.

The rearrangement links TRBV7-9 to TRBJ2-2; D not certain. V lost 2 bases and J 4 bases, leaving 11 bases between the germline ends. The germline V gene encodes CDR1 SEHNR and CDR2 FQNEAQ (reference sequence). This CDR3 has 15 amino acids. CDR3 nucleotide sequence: TGTGCCAGCAGCTTACGGTCACTATCCACCGGGGAGCTGTTTTTT. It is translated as CASSLRSLSTGELFF.

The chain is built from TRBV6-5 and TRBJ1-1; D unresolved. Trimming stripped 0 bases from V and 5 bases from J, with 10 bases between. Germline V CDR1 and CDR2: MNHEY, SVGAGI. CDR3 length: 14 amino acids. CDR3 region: CASSYSEGGTEAFF. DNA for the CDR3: TGTGCCAGCAGTTACTCGGAGGGAGGGACTGAAGCTTTCTTT.

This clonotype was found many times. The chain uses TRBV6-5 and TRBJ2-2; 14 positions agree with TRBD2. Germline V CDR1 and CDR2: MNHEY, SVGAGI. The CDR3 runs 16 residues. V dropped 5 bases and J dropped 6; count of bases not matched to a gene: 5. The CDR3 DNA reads TGTGCCAGCAGTACCTGGACTAGCGGGGGGTCCGGGGAGCTGTTTTTT. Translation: CASSTWTSGGSGELFF.

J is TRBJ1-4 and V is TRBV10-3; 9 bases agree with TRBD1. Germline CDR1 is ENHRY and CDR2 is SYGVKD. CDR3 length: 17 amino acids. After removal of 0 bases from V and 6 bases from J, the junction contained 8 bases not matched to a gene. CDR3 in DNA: TGTGCCATCAGTGAGTCCGCCTACCGGGACAGGGATGAAAAACTGTTTTTT. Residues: CAISESAYRDRDEKLFF.

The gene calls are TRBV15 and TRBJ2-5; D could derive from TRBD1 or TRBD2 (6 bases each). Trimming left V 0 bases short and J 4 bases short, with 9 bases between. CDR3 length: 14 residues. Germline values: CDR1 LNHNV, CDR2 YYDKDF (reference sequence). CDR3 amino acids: CATSRDRGGETQYF. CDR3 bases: TGTGCCACCAGCAGAGACAGGGGAGGAGAGACCCAGTACTTC.

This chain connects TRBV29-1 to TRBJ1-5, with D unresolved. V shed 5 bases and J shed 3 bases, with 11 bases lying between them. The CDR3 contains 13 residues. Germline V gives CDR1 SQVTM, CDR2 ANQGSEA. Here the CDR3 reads CSVLTRVNQPQHF. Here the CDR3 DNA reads TGCAGCGTTCTAACAAGGGTCAATCAGCCCCAGCATTTT.